This T cell receptor (beta chain) was captured in a study of cytomegalovirus exposure and HLA in healthy donors. This clone was seen only a few times. The study ran its PCR with 60 Vbeta and 13 Jbeta primers. Using immunoSEQ multiplex PCR, the repertoire was profiled, and TCRdb retains in-frame clones only, with some absent. This table holds about 170,000 clones, 60% to 85% found once. The CDR3 covers 14 residues. Germline lookup yields CDR1 SGHNT and CDR2 YYREEE (reference sequence). V lost 4 bases and J lost 7, with 14 bases in between. This chain connects TRBV5-4 to TRBJ1-4; D gene uncertain. The sequence derives from a female donor in good health and CMV-seronegative. Sequencing used PBMCs. The CDR3 DNA reads TGTGCCAGCAGCCCCCCCGGTGAGGGTGAAAAACTGTTTTTT. This sequence encodes CASSPPGEGEKLFF.